The rows below give T cell receptor beta chains drawn from one sample of a study of blood T cell repertoires in COVID-19. Only in-frame clones appear in the TCRdb table, and some are missing; sequencing was by immunoSEQ multiplex PCR. The data contain about 220,000 clones, approximately 81% of them singletons. The sample comprised peripheral blood. These TCRs come from a man in his fifties who had recovered from COVID-19. The CDR3 runs from the conserved cysteine through the conserved F or W. The order of the fields is J gene, D gene, clone size, V gene, CDR3 protein, CDR3 DNA. A D gene is named only where the DNA matches it firmly. Not every row has a clone size; where given, it reads once, few, many or a size class.

TRBJ1-2 TRBD1 . TRBV28 CASSSLNRDRVGGYTF TGTGCCAGCAGTTCCCTGAACCGGGACAGGGTCGGCGGCTACACCTTC
TRBJ2-6 TRBD2 . TRBV3-1/TRBV3-2 CASSHRWGGGAGANVLTF TGTGCCAGCAGCCACCGGTGGGGGGGAGGTGCTGGGGCCAACGTCCTGACTTTC
TRBJ1-6 . . TRBV6-1 CASSEFGGLPRGSPLHF TGTGCCAGCAGTGAATTCGGTGGGCTCCCTAGGGGTTCACCCCTCCACTTT
TRBJ1-4 . . TRBV30 CAWSKHRVGEKLFF TGTGCCTGGAGTAAGCACAGGGTCGGGGAAAAACTGTTTTTT
TRBJ2-6 . . TRBV10-1 CASIVSGANVLTF TGCGCCAGCATCGTATCTGGGGCCAACGTCCTGACTTTC
TRBJ1-1 . . TRBV28 CASSVQGGDTEAFF TGTGCCAGCAGCGTACAGGGTGGGGACACTGAAGCTTTCTTT
TRBJ2-2 . once TRBV6-5 CASMKTGANTGELFF TGTGCCAGCATGAAGACGGGGGCGAACACCGGGGAGCTGTTTTTT
TRBJ2-1 . . TRBV3-1/TRBV3-2 CASSPARPGVINEQFF TGTGCCAGCAGCCCGGCCCGGCCAGGGGTTATTAATGAGCAGTTCTTC
TRBJ2-3 TRBD1 . TRBV29-1 CSVDRGRGDTQYF TGCAGCGTTGACAGGGGGCGTGGAGATACGCAGTATTTT
TRBJ2-1 TRBD1 . TRBV7-9 CASSLTGTVYNEQFF TGTGCCAGCAGCTTAACGGGGACAGTATACAATGAGCAGTTCTTC
TRBJ2-5 TRBD2 . TRBV20-1 CSASGLAGVPGTQYF TGCAGTGCTAGTGGTCTAGCGGGAGTACCAGGGACCCAGTACTTC
TRBJ2-2 . few TRBV28 CASSSPTGTFNTGELFF TGTGCCAGCAGTTCCCCTACAGGGACGTTTAACACCGGGGAGCTGTTTTTT
TRBJ1-2 . few TRBV28 CASRYPRGGYGYTF TGTGCCAGCAGGTACCCCCGGGGGGGGTATGGCTACACCTTC
TRBJ2-1 TRBD2 . TRBV11-2 CASSPQAVRGDNEQFF TGTGCCAGCAGCCCCCAGGCGGTACGGGGGGACAATGAGCAGTTCTTC
TRBJ2-6 TRBD1 . TRBV28 CASSSWITGTVPSGANVLTF TGTGCCAGCAGTTCATGGATAACCGGGACAGTTCCCTCTGGGGCCAACGTCCTGACTTTC
TRBJ2-1 TRBD2 . TRBV7-6 CASSLGTSGRGEQFF TGTGCCAGCAGCCTCGGGACTAGCGGGAGGGGTGAGCAGTTCTTC
TRBJ2-5 TRBD1 once TRBV7-8 CASSFTTGTGQETQYF TGTGCCAGCAGCTTTACTACCGGGACAGGCCAAGAGACCCAGTACTTC
TRBJ1-2 TRBD1 . TRBV27 CASRLTDRKDGYTF TGTGCCAGCAGATTAACGGACAGGAAGGATGGCTACACCTTC
TRBJ1-5 TRBD1 . TRBV30 CAWSPSGRGQPQHF TGTGCCTGGAGTCCCAGTGGCAGGGGGCAGCCCCAGCATTTT
TRBJ2-3 . . TRBV9 CASSVGRGTDTQYF TGTGCCAGCAGCGTCGGACGGGGGACAGATACGCAGTATTTT
TRBJ2-2 TRBD1 . TRBV2 CASSFGQGYTGELFF TGTGCCAGCAGTTTCGGACAGGGGTACACCGGGGAGCTGTTTTTT
TRBJ1-2 TRBD1 few TRBV28 CASSIPRTGMEGYTF TGTGCCAGCAGTATACCACGGACAGGGATGGAAGGCTACACCTTC
TRBJ1-1 . . TRBV25-1 CASSEPPGPAFF TGTGCCAGCAGTGAACCTCCAGGGCCGGCTTTCTTT
TRBJ2-7 TRBD2 . TRBV6-2/TRBV6-3 CASSLLAGVTYEQYF TGTGCCAGCAGTTTACTAGCGGGGGTCACCTACGAGCAGTACTTC
TRBJ2-7 TRBD2 . TRBV27 CASRPSGSYEQYF TGTGCCAGCAGACCTAGCGGGAGCTACGAGCAGTACTTC
TRBJ2-1 TRBD2 . TRBV19 CASSRLAGDEQFF TGTGCCAGCAGCCGACTAGCGGGGGATGAGCAGTTCTTC
TRBJ2-3 . . TRBV15 CATSTITTTSTDTQYF TGTGCCACCAGCACCATCACCACTACTAGCACAGATACGCAGTATTTT
TRBJ1-4 TRBD1 . TRBV20-1 CSASSQGANEKLFF TGCAGTGCTAGTAGCCAGGGGGCTAATGAAAAACTGTTTTTT
TRBJ1-1 TRBD1 . TRBV6-2/TRBV6-3 CASSFGQGGTEAFF TGTGCCAGCAGCTTCGGACAGGGTGGCACTGAAGCTTTCTTT
TRBJ2-1 TRBD2 . TRBV7-2 CASSFRLAGLYNEQFF TGTGCCAGCAGCTTCAGACTAGCGGGACTCTACAATGAGCAGTTCTTC
TRBJ1-5 . once TRBV4-1 CASSLSGPGQPQHF TGCGCCAGCAGCCTTTCAGGCCCTGGTCAGCCCCAGCATTTT
TRBJ2-4 . . TRBV18 CASSPQEGWGDIQYF TGTGCCAGCTCACCACAGGAGGGTTGGGGAGACATTCAGTACTTC
TRBJ1-5 TRBD1 . TRBV19 CASNNRDSQPQHF TGTGCCAGTAATAACCGGGACAGCCAGCCCCAGCATTTT
TRBJ2-1 . . TRBV5-8 CASSLGAGYRNEQFF TGTGCCAGCAGCTTGGGAGCGGGTTATCGAAATGAGCAGTTCTTC
TRBJ1-2 . . TRBV6-5 CASSYSRDYGYTF TGTGCCAGCAGTTACTCGAGGGACTATGGCTACACCTTC
TRBJ2-1 . few TRBV3-1/TRBV3-2 CASSQGGASSYNEQFF TGTGCCAGCAGCCAAGGCGGAGCGTCTTCCTACAATGAGCAGTTCTTC
TRBJ1-2 TRBD1 . TRBV5-1 CASSFGTGDYGYTF TGCGCCAGCAGCTTTGGGACAGGGGACTATGGCTACACCTTC